A single sample is the source of the 12 T cell receptor beta chains below, sequenced in a study of beta chain features in type 1 diabetes. The entirety of the isolated RNA underwent reverse transcription, so expressed TCRB transcripts were sequenced. Here immunoSEQ multiplex PCR was the method, and the copy in TCRdb shows in-frame clones only, minus some. The sample lists fewer than 7,500 clones; 60% to 85% were seen once. Sequenced input: Tregs from blood. All receptors come from a man between 18 and 35 years old in good health.

V gene TRBV11-2 combines with J gene TRBJ2-2; no firm D call. CDR3 length: 14 residues. In germline, CDR1 is SGHAT, CDR2 FQNNGV. V shed 6 bases and J shed 1 base, with 9 bases lying between them. CDR3 residues: CASRYYQNTGELFF. CDR3 bases: TGTGCCAGCAGGTACTATCAGAACACCGGGGAGCTGTTTTTT. The whole variable domain, filled in from reference TRBV11-2 and TRBJ2-2, reads EAGVAQSPRYKIIEKRQSVAFWCNPISGHATLYWYQQILGQGPKLLIQFQNNGVVDDSQLPKDRFSAERLKGVDSTLKIQPAKLEDSAVYLCASRYYQNTGELFFGEGSRLTVL.

The rearrangement joins TRBV7-2 to TRBJ2-5; TRBD2 is a possible D gene (5 bases). V lost 1 base to trimming and J lost 2 bases, with 11 bases between them. The germline V gene has CDR1 SGHTA and CDR2 FQGNSA. CDR3 length: 15 residues. The CDR3 sequence is CASSLDRGRQETQYF. The CDR3 DNA is TGTGCCAGCAGCTTAGATAGAGGGCGGCAAGAGACCCAGTACTTC.

In its sample, this clone was seen once. V usage is TRBV6-5 and J usage is TRBJ2-7; no reliable D call. Germline V CDR1 and CDR2: MNHEY, SVGAGI. V gave up 0 bases and J gave up 4 bases, with 13 bases separating them. The CDR3 consists of 15 residues. CDR3 DNA sequence: TGTGCCAGCAGTTACTCGAGAGGTTTCGGTTACGAGCAGTACTTC. Amino acids: CASSYSRGFGYEQYF.

The chain is built from TRBV29-1 and TRBJ2-2, with 12 bases aligning to TRBD1. Germline-derived CDR1 and CDR2 are SQVTM and ANQGSEA. The CDR3 is 15 amino acids. V lost 7 bases and J lost 8; bases outside the gene matches: 11. In nucleotides, the CDR3 is TGCAGCGCAAACCCGGGACAGGGGGCAACAGGGGAGCTGTTTTTT. It codes for CSANPGQGATGELFF.

This chain connects TRBV7-9 to TRBJ2-3; D unresolved. Trimming took 1 base from V and 1 from J, leaving 6 bases between them. Looked up from germline, CDR1 is SEHNR and CDR2 is FQNEAQ (reference sequence). The CDR3 runs 14 residues. The CDR3 coding sequence is TGTGCCAGCAGCTTAGATGCAGGCACAGATACGCAGTATTTT. Amino acids: CASSLDAGTDTQYF. The full variable domain, its missing parts supplied by reference TRBV7-9 and TRBJ2-3, is DTGVSQNPRHKITKRGQNVTFRCDPISEHNRLYWYRQTLGQGPEFLTYFQNEAQLEKSRLLSDRFSAERPKGSFSTLEIQRTEQGDSAMYLCASSLDAGTDTQYFGPGTRLTVL.

This rearrangement joins TRBV7-2 to TRBJ1-1, with a tentative D call TRBD1 (5 bases). Trimming pared 3 bases from V and 0 bases from J, leaving 11 bases between. The CDR3 sequence is 15 residues long. The germline V gene encodes CDR1 SGHTA and CDR2 FQGNSA. The CDR3, as DNA: TGTGCCAGCAGCTTCGACAGAACCATGAACACTGAAGCTTTCTTT. This sequence encodes CASSFDRTMNTEAFF.

This clone was detected only once. The rearrangement joins TRBV5-4 to TRBJ1-2; 8 bases match TRBD1. Germline V gene data show CDR1 as SGHNT and CDR2 as YYREEE (reference sequence). V trimming: 4 bases; J trimming: 2 bases; junction bases outside the gene matches: 7. This CDR3 contains 15 residues. The CDR3 coding sequence is TGTGCCAGCAGCCTGGGACAGGTCATAAACTATGGCTACACCTTC. Protein sequence: CASSLGQVINYGYTF.

This chain joins TRBV29-1 and TRBJ2-7; TRBD1 is a possible D gene (6 bases). CDR1 and CDR2 (germline): SQVTM, ANQGSEA. Trimming stripped 7 bases from V and 2 bases from J, with 15 bases between. The CDR3 covers 13 residues. Here the CDR3 DNA reads TGCAGCGCCAGAGACAGGTTCACCTACGAGCAGTACTTC. Its translation: CSARDRFTYEQYF.

The J gene is TRBJ2-7, the V gene TRBV18; TRBD1 is a possible D gene (5 bases). The germline CDR1 and CDR2 sequences are KGHSH and LQKENI. This CDR3 region has 12 residues. Trimming shortened V by 3 bases and J by 3 bases, and 6 bases separated the two germline ends. The CDR3 region has the DNA TGTGCCAGCTCACCTGACAGCTACGAGCAGTACTTC. This encodes CASSPDSYEQYF.

This clone was recorded once. The V call is TRBV7-2, the J call TRBJ1-4, with 9 bases fitting TRBD1. Germline CDR1 reads SGHTA; CDR2 reads FQGNSA. The CDR3 length is 15 residues. J lost 8 bases, V lost 0 bases, and 4 bases had no gene match. DNA for the CDR3: TGTGCCAGCAGCTTAGCCGGGACAGGGATGGAAAAACTGTTTTTT. Translated, it gives CASSLAGTGMEKLFF.

This clone appeared a few times. The genes are TRBV9 and TRBJ2-7; 8 bases match TRBD2. Germline trimming cut 5 bases from V and 3 bases from J; bases unmatched to any gene: 10. CDR1 and CDR2 from the germline V gene are SGDLS and YYNGEE. The CDR3 runs 15 residues. CDR3 residues: CASSEFPGGRYEQYF. CDR3 nucleotides: TGTGCCAGCAGTGAATTCCCGGGGGGGCGCTACGAGCAGTACTTC.

J is TRBJ2-5 and V is TRBV11-2; TRBD1 agrees at 9 bases. Germline CDR1 and CDR2: SGHAT and FQNNGV. Germline trimming cut 5 bases from V and 2 bases from J; bases unmatched to any gene: 6. There are 15 residues in the CDR3. The CDR3 here is CASSHLDRGQETQYF. For the CDR3, the DNA is TGTGCCAGCAGCCATCTGGACAGGGGTCAAGAGACCCAGTACTTC.